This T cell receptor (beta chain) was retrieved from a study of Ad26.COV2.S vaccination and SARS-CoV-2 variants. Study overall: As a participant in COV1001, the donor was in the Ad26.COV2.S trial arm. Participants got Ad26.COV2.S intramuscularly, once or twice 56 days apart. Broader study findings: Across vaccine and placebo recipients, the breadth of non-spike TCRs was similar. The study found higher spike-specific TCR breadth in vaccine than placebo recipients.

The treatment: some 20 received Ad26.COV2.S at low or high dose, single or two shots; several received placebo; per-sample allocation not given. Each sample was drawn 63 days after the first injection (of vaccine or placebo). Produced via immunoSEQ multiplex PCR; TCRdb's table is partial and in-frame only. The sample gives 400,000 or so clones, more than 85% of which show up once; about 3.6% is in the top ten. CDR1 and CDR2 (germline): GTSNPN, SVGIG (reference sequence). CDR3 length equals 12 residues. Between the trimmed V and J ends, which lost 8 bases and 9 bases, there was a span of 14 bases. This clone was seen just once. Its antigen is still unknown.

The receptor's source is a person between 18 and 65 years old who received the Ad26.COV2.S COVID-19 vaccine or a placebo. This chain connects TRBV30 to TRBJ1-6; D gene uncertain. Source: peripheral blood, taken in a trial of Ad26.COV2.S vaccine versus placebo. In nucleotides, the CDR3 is TGTGCCGCCGGTTTGTCTAGTTCACCCCTCCACTTT. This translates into CAAGLSSSPLHF.